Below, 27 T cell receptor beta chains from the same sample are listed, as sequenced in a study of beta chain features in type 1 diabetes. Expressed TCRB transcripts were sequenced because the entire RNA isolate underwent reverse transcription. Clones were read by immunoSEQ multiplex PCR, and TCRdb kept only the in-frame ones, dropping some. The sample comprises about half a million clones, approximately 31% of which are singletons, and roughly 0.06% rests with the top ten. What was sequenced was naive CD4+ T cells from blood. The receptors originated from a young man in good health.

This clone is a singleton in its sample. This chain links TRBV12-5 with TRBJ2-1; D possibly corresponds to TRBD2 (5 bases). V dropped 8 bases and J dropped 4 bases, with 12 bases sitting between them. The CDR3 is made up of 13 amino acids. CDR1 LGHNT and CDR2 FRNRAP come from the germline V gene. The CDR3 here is CASHRTGYNEQFF. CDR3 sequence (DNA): TGTGCTAGTCATCGGACGGGATACAATGAGCAGTTCTTC.

DNA for the CDR3: TGTGCCAGCAGCTTAGGGCAGGGTGCCAACTACGAGCAGTACTTC. Protein: CASSLGQGANYEQYF. This chain links TRBV7-2 with TRBJ2-7; D might be TRBD1 (5 bases). Trimming took 1 base from V and 3 from J, leaving 13 bases between them. Germline-derived CDR1 and CDR2 are SGHTA and FQGNSA. The CDR3 sequence is 15 residues long.

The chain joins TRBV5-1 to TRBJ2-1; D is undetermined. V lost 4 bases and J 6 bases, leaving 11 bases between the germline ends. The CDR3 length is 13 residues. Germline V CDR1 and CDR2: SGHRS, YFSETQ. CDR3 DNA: TGCGCCAGCAGCCTGACACCCTTCAATGAGCAGTTCTTC. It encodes CASSLTPFNEQFF.

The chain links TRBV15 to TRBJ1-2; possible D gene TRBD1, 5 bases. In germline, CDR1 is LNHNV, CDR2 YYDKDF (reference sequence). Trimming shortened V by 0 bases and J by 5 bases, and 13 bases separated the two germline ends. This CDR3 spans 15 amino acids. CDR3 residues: CATSRDARGGYGYTF. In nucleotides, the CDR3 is TGTGCCACCAGCAGAGATGCAAGGGGAGGGTATGGCTACACCTTC. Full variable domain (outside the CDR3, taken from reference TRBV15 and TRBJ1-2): DAMVIQNPRYQVTQFGKPVTLSCSQTLNHNVMYWYQQKSSQAPKLLFHYYDKDFNNEADTPDNFQSRRPNTSFCFLDIRSPGLGDTAMYLCATSRDARGGYGYTFGSGTRLTVV.

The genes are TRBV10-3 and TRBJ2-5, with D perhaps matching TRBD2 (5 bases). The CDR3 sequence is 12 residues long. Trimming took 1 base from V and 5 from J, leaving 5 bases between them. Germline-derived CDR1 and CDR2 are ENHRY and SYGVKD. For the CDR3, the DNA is TGTGCCATCAGTGAGTGGAGGGAGACCCAGTACTTC. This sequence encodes CAISEWRETQYF.

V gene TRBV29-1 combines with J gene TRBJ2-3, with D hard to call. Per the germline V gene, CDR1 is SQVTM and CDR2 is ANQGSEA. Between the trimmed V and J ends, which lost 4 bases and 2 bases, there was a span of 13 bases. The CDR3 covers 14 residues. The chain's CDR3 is CSVAGASDTDTQYF. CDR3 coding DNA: TGCAGCGTTGCTGGCGCGTCTGACACAGATACGCAGTATTTT.

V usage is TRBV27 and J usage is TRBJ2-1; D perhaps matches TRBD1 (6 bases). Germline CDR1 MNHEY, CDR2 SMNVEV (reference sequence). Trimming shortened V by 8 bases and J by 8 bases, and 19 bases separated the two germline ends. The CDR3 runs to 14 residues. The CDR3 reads CASRRTGRSDEQFF. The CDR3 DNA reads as TGTGCCAGCCGCCGAACAGGGAGAAGCGATGAGCAGTTCTTC.

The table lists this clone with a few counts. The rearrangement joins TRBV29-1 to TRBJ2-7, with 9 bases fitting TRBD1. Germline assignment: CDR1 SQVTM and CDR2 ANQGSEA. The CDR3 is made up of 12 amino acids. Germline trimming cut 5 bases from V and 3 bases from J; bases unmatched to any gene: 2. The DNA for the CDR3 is TGCAGCGTTCAGGACAGGGGCTACGAGCAGTACTTC. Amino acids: CSVQDRGYEQYF.

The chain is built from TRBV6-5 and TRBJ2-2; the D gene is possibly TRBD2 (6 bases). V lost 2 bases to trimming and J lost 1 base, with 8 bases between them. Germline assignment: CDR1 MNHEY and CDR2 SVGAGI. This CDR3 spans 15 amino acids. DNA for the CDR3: TGTGCCAGCAGTTACCGGCGGGAGAACACCGGGGAGCTGTTTTTT. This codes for CASSYRRENTGELFF.

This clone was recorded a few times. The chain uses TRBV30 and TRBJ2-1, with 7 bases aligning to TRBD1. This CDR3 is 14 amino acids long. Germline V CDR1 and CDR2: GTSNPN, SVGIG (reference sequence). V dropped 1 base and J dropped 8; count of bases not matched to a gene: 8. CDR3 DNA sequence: TGTGCCTGGAGTGACACAGGGGTCCTGCATGAGCAGTTCTTC. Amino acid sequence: CAWSDTGVLHEQFF. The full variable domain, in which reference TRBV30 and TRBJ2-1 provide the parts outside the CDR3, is SQTIHQWPATLVQPVGSPLSLECTVEGTSNPNLYWYRQAAGRGLQLLFYSVGIGQISSEVPQNLSASRPQDRQFILSSKKLLLSDSGFYLCAWSDTGVLHEQFFGPGTRLTVL.

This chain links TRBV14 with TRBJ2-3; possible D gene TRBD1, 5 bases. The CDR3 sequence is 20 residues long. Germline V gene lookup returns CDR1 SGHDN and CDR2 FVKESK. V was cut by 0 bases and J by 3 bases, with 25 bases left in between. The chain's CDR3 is CASSQDFYVPFGRATDTQYF. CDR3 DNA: TGTGCCAGCAGCCAAGATTTTTATGTGCCGTTCGGCAGGGCGACAGATACGCAGTATTTT.

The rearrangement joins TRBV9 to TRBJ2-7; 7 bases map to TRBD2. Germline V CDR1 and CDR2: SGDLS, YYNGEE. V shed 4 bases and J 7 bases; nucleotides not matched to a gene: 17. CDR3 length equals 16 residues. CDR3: CASSPPGGSGIEEQYF. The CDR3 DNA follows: TGTGCCAGCAGCCCCCCCGGGGGGAGCGGGATAGAGGAGCAGTACTTC.

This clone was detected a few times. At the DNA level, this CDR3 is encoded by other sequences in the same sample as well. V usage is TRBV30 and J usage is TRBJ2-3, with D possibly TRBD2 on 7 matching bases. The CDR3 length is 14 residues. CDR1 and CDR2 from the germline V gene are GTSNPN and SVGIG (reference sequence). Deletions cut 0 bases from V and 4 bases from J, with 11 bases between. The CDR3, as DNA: TGTGCCTGGAGTGTAGGGGGGGGCCCAGATACGCAGTATTTT. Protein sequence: CAWSVGGGPDTQYF.

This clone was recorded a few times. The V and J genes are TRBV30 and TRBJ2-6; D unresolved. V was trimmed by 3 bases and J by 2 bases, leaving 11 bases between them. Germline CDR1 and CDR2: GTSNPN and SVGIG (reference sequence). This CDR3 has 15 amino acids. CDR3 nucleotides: TGTGCCTGGAGGGAAAGTGGAGCTGGGGCCAACGTCCTGACTTTC. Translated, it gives CAWRESGAGANVLTF.

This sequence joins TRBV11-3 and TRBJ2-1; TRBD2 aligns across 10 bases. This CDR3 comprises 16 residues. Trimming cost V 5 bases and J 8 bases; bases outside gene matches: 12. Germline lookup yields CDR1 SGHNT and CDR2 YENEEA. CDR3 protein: CASSPSWSSGSYEQFF. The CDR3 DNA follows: TGTGCCAGCAGCCCATCGTGGTCTAGCGGGAGCTATGAGCAGTTCTTC.

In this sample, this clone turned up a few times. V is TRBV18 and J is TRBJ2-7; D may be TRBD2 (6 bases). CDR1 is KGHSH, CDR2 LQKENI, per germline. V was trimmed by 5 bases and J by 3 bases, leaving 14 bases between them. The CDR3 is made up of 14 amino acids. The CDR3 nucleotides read TGTGCCAGCTCAGCAGGCGGGACGTTCTACGAGCAGTACTTC. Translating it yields CASSAGGTFYEQYF.

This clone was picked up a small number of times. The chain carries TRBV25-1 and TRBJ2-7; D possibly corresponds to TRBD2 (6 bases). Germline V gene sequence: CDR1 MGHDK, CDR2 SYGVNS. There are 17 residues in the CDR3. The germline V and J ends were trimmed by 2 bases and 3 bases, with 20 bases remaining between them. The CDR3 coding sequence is TGTGCCAGCAGTGAAACCCCCTTCACCGGGGAGGACTACGAGCAGTACTTC. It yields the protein CASSETPFTGEDYEQYF.

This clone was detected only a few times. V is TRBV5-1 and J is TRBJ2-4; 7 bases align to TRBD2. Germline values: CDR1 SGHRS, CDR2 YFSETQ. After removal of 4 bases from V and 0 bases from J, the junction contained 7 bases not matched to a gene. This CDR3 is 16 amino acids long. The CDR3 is CASSPGREQAKNIQYF. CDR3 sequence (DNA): TGCGCCAGCAGCCCCGGGCGGGAGCAAGCCAAAAACATTCAGTACTTC.

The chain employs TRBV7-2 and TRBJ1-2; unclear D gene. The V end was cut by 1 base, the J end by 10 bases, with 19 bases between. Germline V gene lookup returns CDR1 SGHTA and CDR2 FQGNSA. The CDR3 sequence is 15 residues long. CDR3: CASSLDYSPSTSYTF. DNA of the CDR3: TGTGCCAGCAGCTTAGATTACAGCCCTTCGACGTCCTACACCTTC. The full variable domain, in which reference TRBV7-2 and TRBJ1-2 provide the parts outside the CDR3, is GAGVSQSPSNKVTEKGKDVELRCDPISGHTALYWYRQSLGQGLEFLIYFQGNSAPDKSGLPSDRFSAERTGGSVSTLTIQRTQQEDSAVYLCASSLDYSPSTSYTFGSGTRLTVV.

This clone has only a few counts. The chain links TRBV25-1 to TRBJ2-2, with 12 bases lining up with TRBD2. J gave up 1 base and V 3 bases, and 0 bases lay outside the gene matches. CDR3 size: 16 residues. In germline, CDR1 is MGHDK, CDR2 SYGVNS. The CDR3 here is CASSETSGGNTGELFF. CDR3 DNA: TGTGCCAGCAGTGAGACTAGCGGGGGGAACACCGGGGAGCTGTTTTTT.

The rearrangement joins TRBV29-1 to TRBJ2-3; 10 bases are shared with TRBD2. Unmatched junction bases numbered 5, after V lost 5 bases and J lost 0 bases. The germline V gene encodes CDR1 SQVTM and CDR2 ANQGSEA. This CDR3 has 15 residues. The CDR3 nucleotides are TGCAGCGTTAATAGCGGGAGGCCCAGCACAGATACGCAGTATTTT. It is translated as CSVNSGRPSTDTQYF.

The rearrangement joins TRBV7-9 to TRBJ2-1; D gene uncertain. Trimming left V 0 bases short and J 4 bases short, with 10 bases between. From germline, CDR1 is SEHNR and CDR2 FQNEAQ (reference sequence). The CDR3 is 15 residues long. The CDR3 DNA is TGTGCCAGCAGCTTAGCATCGATGATTTACAATGAGCAGTTCTTC. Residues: CASSLASMIYNEQFF.

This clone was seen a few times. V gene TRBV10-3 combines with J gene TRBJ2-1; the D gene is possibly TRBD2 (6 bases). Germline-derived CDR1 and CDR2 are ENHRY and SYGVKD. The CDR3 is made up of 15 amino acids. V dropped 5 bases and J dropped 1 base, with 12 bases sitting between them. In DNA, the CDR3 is TGTGCCATCAGTCAGGCAGGGACTTCCTACAATGAGCAGTTCTTC. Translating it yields CAISQAGTSYNEQFF.

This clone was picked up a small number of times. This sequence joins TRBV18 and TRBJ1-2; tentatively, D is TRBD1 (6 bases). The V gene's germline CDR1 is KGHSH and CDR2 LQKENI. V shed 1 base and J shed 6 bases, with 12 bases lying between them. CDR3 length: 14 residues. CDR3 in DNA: TGTGCCAGCTCACCACAGCAGGGGATAGATGGCTACACCTTC. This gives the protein CASSPQQGIDGYTF.

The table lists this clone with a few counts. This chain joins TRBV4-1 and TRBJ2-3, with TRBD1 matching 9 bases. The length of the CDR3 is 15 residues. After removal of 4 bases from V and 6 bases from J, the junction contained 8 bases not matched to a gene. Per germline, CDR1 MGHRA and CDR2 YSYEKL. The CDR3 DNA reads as TGCGCCAGCAGCCCCCACGGGACAGGGACGGATACGCAGTATTTT. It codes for CASSPHGTGTDTQYF.

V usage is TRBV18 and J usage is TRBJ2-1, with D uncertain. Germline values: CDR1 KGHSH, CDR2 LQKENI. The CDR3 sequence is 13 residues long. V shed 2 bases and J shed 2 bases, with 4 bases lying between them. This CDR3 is CASSPTTYNEQFF. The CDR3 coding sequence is TGTGCCAGCTCACCAACGACCTACAATGAGCAGTTCTTC.

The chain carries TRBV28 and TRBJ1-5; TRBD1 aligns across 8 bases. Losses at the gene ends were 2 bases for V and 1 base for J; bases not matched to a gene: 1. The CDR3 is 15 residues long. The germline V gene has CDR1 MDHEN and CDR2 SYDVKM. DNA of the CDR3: TGTGCCAGCAGTTTAGACAGGGGAAGCAATCAGCCCCAGCATTTT. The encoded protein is CASSLDRGSNQPQHF.